Listed below are T cell receptor beta chains from one sample, sequenced in a study of PD-1 blockade in classical Hodgkin lymphoma. The repertoire was sequenced with immunoSEQ multiplex PCR; TCRdb's copy has only in-frame clones and lacks some. The repertoire holds 90,000 or so clones, with about 90% as singletons. The sample here was peripheral blood mononuclear cells (PBMCs), taken before the second cycle of nivolumab. All receptors derive from a human donor with classical Hodgkin lymphoma. CDR3s include the opening cysteine and the closing phenylalanine or tryptophan. The order of the fields is V gene, D gene, CDR3 length, J gene, clone size, CDR3 protein, CDR3 DNA. The D gene is left open where the match is weak. A row's size may be missing; if present it is once, few, many or a size class.

TRBV10-1	-	14	TRBJ2-2	-	CASSESALAGELFF	TGCGCCAGCAGTGAGTCGGCTTTAGCCGGGGAGCTGTTTTTT
TRBV18	-	15	TRBJ2-1	-	CASSPPSSARSEQFF	TGTGCCAGCTCACCACCATCTAGCGCGCGTTCTGAGCAGTTCTTC
TRBV6-5	-	15	TRBJ2-5	-	CASSRDGTRTETQYF	TGTGCCAGCAGTAGGGACGGGACAAGGACTGAGACCCAGTACTTC
TRBV6-4	-	16	TRBJ2-3	once	CASSDSSGHSTDTQYF	TGTGCCAGCAGTGACTCGAGCGGGCATAGCACAGATACGCAGTATTTT
TRBV30	TRBD2	17	TRBJ2-2	-	CALPLKLAGGNTGELFF	TGTGCCCTACCCCTAAAACTAGCGGGGGGGAACACCGGGGAGCTGTTTTTT
TRBV27	TRBD1	17	TRBJ1-5	once	CASSRRLGTGNNQPQHF	TGTGCCAGCAGTCGTCGCCTGGGGACAGGGAATAATCAGCCCCAGCATTTT
TRBV4-1	-	18	TRBJ2-1	-	CASSSTSSVGKEGNEQFF	TGCGCCAGCAGCTCCACATCCTCGGTGGGCAAGGAAGGCAATGAGCAGTTCTTC
TRBV9	-	15	TRBJ1-3	medium-sized	CASSVTTAGGNTIYF	TGTGCCAGCAGCGTAACGACAGCCGGCGGAAACACCATATATTTT
TRBV29-1	TRBD1	14	TRBJ2-7	-	CSVHTGQGSYEQYF	TGCAGCGTTCACACGGGACAGGGGAGTTACGAGCAGTACTTC
TRBV19	-	11	TRBJ1-1	-	CASTRTSEAFF	TGTGCCAGTACCCGGACTAGTGAAGCTTTCTTT
TRBV5-1	-	16	TRBJ1-6	-	CASSLSGTSYNSPLHF	TGCGCCAGCAGCTTGTCAGGCACCTCCTATAATTCACCCCTCCACTTT
TRBV19	TRBD1	19	TRBJ2-5	once	CASTKTLGGRGRMGGTQYF	TGTGCCAGTACTAAAACACTCGGTGGCAGGGGGCGGATGGGGGGGACCCAGTACTTC
TRBV5-4	-	14	TRBJ2-7	once	CASSPGETAYEQYF	TGTGCCAGCAGCCCAGGGGAGACGGCTTACGAGCAGTACTTC
TRBV28	TRBD1	15	TRBJ1-1	-	CASSFSPGTGSEAFF	TGTGCCAGCAGCTTTTCCCCCGGGACAGGGTCAGAAGCTTTCTTT